This entry features one T cell receptor (beta chain) sequence. Its antigen is unidentified. After extraction with the RNeasy kit, about 0.5 to 1 ug of the RNA was reverse transcribed using random hexamers. immunoSEQ multiplex PCR amplified TCR beta CDR3 across 54 Vbeta, 13 Jbeta. MiXCR, applied by TCRdb to the immunoSEQ multiplex PCR reads, yields one record per CDR3 protein. The table has 250,000 to 300,000 distinct CDR3 sequences, approximately 91% seen once. This sample was taken from a study of CD8 T cells in Susac syndrome. Germline V gene lookup returns CDR1 MNHEY and CDR2 SVGEGT. Trimming shortened V by 8 bases and J by 7 bases, and 15 bases separated the two germline ends. The CDR3 is made up of 13 amino acids. General observations from the study: The study conceded that its TCR sequencing and HLA analysis involved relatively few individuals.

The origin of this receptor is a human donor with multiple sclerosis. The sample consisted of CD8+ T cells from PBMCs. The chain carries TRBV6-2 or TRBV6-3 and TRBJ2-1, with D maybe TRBD2 (6 bases). The CDR3 is CASWEDGGNEQFF. The CDR3 coding sequence is TGTGCCAGCTGGGAGGATGGCGGGAATGAGCAGTTCTTC.